This TCR beta chain is from a study of T cells in Graves' hyperthyroidism and ophthalmopathy. About the research overall: Peripheral blood draws took place at initial diagnosis, ahead of any treatment. Points from the study as a whole: Separating ophthalmopathy from stable hyperthyroidism was achieved by a 13 V-J model. Most thyroid clonotypes with frequency above 0.001 were detected in blood.

Authors of the study amplified TCR beta CDR3 regions from RNA transcripts. With the HTBI primer set, the TCR CDR3 went through a first round of RT-PCR. TCRdb re-derived calls from the multiplex PCR reads in MiXCR, one entry per CDR3 protein. The sample contains 500,000 to 650,000 distinct CDR3 sequences, 14% of which appear only once. Turning to this clonotype: Its antigen remains unidentified.

The sample consisted of blood. The receptor's source is a woman aged 45-65 years with Graves' ophthalmopathy.

CDR3 DNA: TGTGCCAGCACCAGGGTGGGCCAGTACTTC. Translation gives CASTRVGQYF. The chain recombines TRBV2 with TRBJ2-5, with D perhaps matching TRBD1 (5 bases). The CDR3 spans 10 residues. V was cut by 7 bases and J by 10 bases, with 10 bases left in between. Germline CDR1 SNHLY, CDR2 FYNNEI.